These 17 T cell receptor beta chains originate from one sample sequenced in a study of T cell responses to AZD1222 COVID-19 vaccine. Sequenced by immunoSEQ multiplex PCR; TCRdb stores in-frame clones only, minus some. The sample yields fewer than 120,000 clones, over 90% seen once. The sequences come from peripheral blood, collected 28 days after the second AZD1222 dose. Every receptor here comes from an adult who received the AZD1222 COVID-19 vaccine.

The chain joins TRBV20-1 to TRBJ1-5; 8 positions agree with TRBD1. The CDR3 spans 18 residues. V lost 3 bases and J lost 0; bases outside the gene matches: 13. Germline loops: CDR1 DFQATT, CDR2 SNEGSKA (reference sequence). The chain's CDR3 is CSASLGGQGYSSNQPQHF. The CDR3 DNA reads TGCAGTGCTAGTCTGGGCGGACAGGGATATTCTAGCAATCAGCCCCAGCATTTT.

This clone was counted a single time. The gene calls are TRBV5-6 and TRBJ2-1; 12 bases are a match to TRBD2. With V trimmed by 3 bases and J by 4 bases, 2 bases remained unmatched. Germline V gene data show CDR1 as SGHDT and CDR2 as YYEEEE. This CDR3 has 15 amino acids. The CDR3 DNA is TGTGCCAGCAGCTACCTAGCGGGAGGGTACAATGAGCAGTTCTTC. Residues: CASSYLAGGYNEQFF.

This chain links TRBV5-1 with TRBJ1-1; D not resolved. CDR1 is SGHRS, CDR2 YFSETQ, per germline. The V and J ends lost 1 base and 0 bases respectively, with 7 bases between them. The CDR3 extends over 14 amino acids. Here the CDR3 DNA reads TGCGCCAGCAGCTTGTACAGCTTGAACACTGAAGCTTTCTTT. This codes for CASSLYSLNTEAFF. The full variable domain, its missing parts supplied by reference TRBV5-1 and TRBJ1-1, is KAGVTQTPRYLIKTRGQQVTLSCSPISGHRSVSWYQQTPGQGLQFLFEYFSETQRNKGNFPGRFSGRQFSNSRSEMNVSTLELGDSALYLCASSLYSLNTEAFFGQGTRLTVV.

There are a few counts of this clone. The gene calls are TRBV4-1 and TRBJ2-1, with D tentatively TRBD2 (5 bases). Germline V gene sequence: CDR1 MGHRA, CDR2 YSYEKL. Trimming cost V 0 bases and J 0 bases, with 15 bases left between them. CDR3 length: 18 amino acids. Here the CDR3 DNA reads TGCGCCAGCAGCCAAGATCCTCGGGGAACACTCTCCTACAATGAGCAGTTCTTC. Translation gives CASSQDPRGTLSYNEQFF.

This clone was observed a few times. The rearrangement uses TRBV6-5 and TRBJ1-5; D unresolved. The V end was cut by 0 bases, the J end by 4 bases, with 10 bases between. The CDR3 is 15 residues long. Germline loops: CDR1 MNHEY, CDR2 SVGAGI. The DNA for the CDR3 is TGTGCCAGCAGTTACTCGGAGGGCGATAATCAGCCCCAGCATTTT. It yields the protein CASSYSEGDNQPQHF.

The chain combines TRBV5-1 with TRBJ1-1; weak D call: TRBD1 (6 bases). From germline, CDR1 is SGHRS and CDR2 YFSETQ. This CDR3 contains 15 residues. Between the trimmed V and J ends, which lost 1 base and 2 bases, there was a span of 12 bases. CDR3 protein: CASSLKQGTNTEAFF. CDR3 bases: TGCGCCAGCAGCTTGAAACAGGGAACCAACACTGAAGCTTTCTTT.

The J gene is TRBJ2-2, the V gene TRBV7-9; D is uncertain. CDR3 length equals 10 residues. Germline lookup yields CDR1 SEHNR and CDR2 FQNEAQ (reference sequence). Trimming left V 8 bases short and J 6 bases short, with 4 bases between. CDR3 in amino acids: CASAAGELFF. The CDR3 coding sequence is TGTGCCAGCGCGGCCGGGGAGCTGTTTTTT.

The gene calls are TRBV7-9 and TRBJ1-2, with 7 positions matching TRBD1. The CDR3 contains 13 residues. The ends lost 5 bases at V and 7 bases at J; junction bases unmatched: 7. CDR1 is SEHNR, CDR2 FQNEAQ, per germline (reference sequence). The CDR3: CASSDREGVGYTF. The CDR3 nucleotides are TGTGCCAGCAGCGACAGGGAGGGAGTTGGCTACACCTTC.

V and J are TRBV7-6 and TRBJ1-2, with D tentatively TRBD1 (6 bases). V was cut by 1 base and J by 4 bases, with 10 bases left in between. In germline, CDR1 is SGHVS, CDR2 FNYEAQ. The CDR3 has 14 residues. This chain's CDR3 is CASSLEGTPYGYTF. CDR3 sequence (DNA): TGTGCCAGCAGCTTAGAAGGGACACCCTATGGCTACACCTTC. Complete variable domain (other parts from reference TRBV7-6 and TRBJ1-2): GAGVSQSPRYKVTKRGQDVALRCDPISGHVSLYWYRQALGQGPEFLTYFNYEAQQDKSGLPNDRFSAERPEGSISTLTIQRTEQRDSAMYRCASSLEGTPYGYTFGSGTRLTVV.

The chain links TRBV6-2 or TRBV6-3 to TRBJ2-1; the D is unclear. The CDR3 sequence is 11 residues long. Germline V CDR1 and CDR2: MNHEY, SVGEGT. V was clipped by 2 bases and J by 13 bases, with 9 bases between them. The CDR3 loop is CASSYRSIQFF. The DNA for the CDR3 is TGTGCCAGCAGTTACCGGTCTATACAGTTCTTC.

The chain uses TRBV9 and TRBJ2-2; the D is unclear. The length of the CDR3 is 15 residues. Germline CDR1 SGDLS, CDR2 YYNGEE. The V and J ends lost 1 base and 7 bases respectively, with 14 bases between them. DNA of the CDR3: TGTGCCAGCAGCGTAAGGCTAGTTGATTTCGGGGAGCTGTTTTTT. Translated: CASSVRLVDFGELFF.

The rearrangement links TRBV6-1 to TRBJ1-2; possibly TRBD1 for D (5 bases). The CDR3 length is 14 residues. CDR1 and CDR2 (germline): MNHNS, SASEGT. Trimming removed 1 base from V and 6 bases from J, with 12 bases in between. The CDR3: CASSEESGSDGYTF. In DNA form, the CDR3 reads TGTGCCAGCAGTGAAGAGTCAGGGAGCGATGGCTACACCTTC.

This sequence joins TRBV19 and TRBJ1-2; D might be TRBD1 (6 bases). Germline CDR1 is LNHDA and CDR2 is SQIVND (reference sequence). This CDR3 comprises 15 residues. With 4 bases removed from V and 0 bases from J, the gap between germline ends came to 12 bases. CDR3 protein: CASSTAGVPNYGYTF. The CDR3 nucleotides read TGTGCCAGTAGTACGGCAGGGGTGCCTAACTATGGCTACACCTTC.

The V gene is TRBV3-1 (or the pseudogene TRBV3-2), the J gene TRBJ1-1, with D perhaps TRBD1 (5 bases). V lost 6 bases and J 10 bases, leaving 15 bases between the germline ends. The CDR3 contains 12 residues. Germline V CDR1 and CDR2: LGHDT, YNNKEL (reference sequence). CDR3 coding DNA: TGTGCCAGCAGTCCCACTGTGGGGGGAGCTTTCTTT. Protein: CASSPTVGGAFF.

The J gene is TRBJ2-2, the V gene TRBV29-1; either TRBD1 or TRBD2 may supply D (5 bases each). V dropped 4 bases and J dropped 2 bases, with 14 bases sitting between them. The germline V gene has CDR1 SQVTM and CDR2 ANQGSEA. This CDR3 contains 15 residues. CDR3 amino acids: CSVVMGRVNTGELFF. As DNA, the CDR3 is TGCAGCGTTGTCATGGGACGGGTAAACACCGGGGAGCTGTTTTTT.

The table lists this clone with many counts. The chain couples TRBV7-6 to TRBJ2-3; 8 bases are a match to TRBD2. This CDR3 spans 15 amino acids. Germline V CDR1 and CDR2: SGHVS, FNYEAQ. V was pared by 4 bases and J by 1 base, with 4 bases of the junction left unmatched. The CDR3 is CASSSTTSGTDTQYF. Here the CDR3 DNA reads TGTGCCAGCAGCTCCACGACTAGCGGCACAGATACGCAGTATTTT.

The V gene is TRBV14, the J gene TRBJ1-4; D is ambiguous. Germline V gene sequence: CDR1 SGHDN, CDR2 FVKESK. This CDR3 region has 15 residues. V was shortened by 4 bases and J by 0 bases, with 9 bases between the two germline ends. DNA for the CDR3: TGTGCCAGCAGCCGAAATGCAGCAACTAATGAAAAACTGTTTTTT. Translating gives CASSRNAATNEKLFF.